This T cell receptor (beta chain) was recovered during a study of control samples from healthy donors and cancer patients. Assay: immunoSEQ multiplex PCR; the TCRdb copy retains only in-frame clones and omits some. The data show about 49,000 clones, around 94% seen once. This clone appeared a single time. CDR3 length equals 17 residues. CDR1 and CDR2 from the germline V gene are SGHRS and YFSETQ. J gave up 2 bases and V 0 bases, and 1 base lay outside the gene matches. Material for sequencing was PBMCs. The receptor's source is a man aged 30-40 years with colorectal cancer. V usage is TRBV5-1 and J usage is TRBJ2-6; TRBD1 agrees at 11 bases. CDR3 nucleotide sequence: TGCGCCAGCAGCTTGGAGGACAGGGGGCCTGGGGCCAACGTCCTGACTTTC. Amino acids: CASSLEDRGPGANVLTF.